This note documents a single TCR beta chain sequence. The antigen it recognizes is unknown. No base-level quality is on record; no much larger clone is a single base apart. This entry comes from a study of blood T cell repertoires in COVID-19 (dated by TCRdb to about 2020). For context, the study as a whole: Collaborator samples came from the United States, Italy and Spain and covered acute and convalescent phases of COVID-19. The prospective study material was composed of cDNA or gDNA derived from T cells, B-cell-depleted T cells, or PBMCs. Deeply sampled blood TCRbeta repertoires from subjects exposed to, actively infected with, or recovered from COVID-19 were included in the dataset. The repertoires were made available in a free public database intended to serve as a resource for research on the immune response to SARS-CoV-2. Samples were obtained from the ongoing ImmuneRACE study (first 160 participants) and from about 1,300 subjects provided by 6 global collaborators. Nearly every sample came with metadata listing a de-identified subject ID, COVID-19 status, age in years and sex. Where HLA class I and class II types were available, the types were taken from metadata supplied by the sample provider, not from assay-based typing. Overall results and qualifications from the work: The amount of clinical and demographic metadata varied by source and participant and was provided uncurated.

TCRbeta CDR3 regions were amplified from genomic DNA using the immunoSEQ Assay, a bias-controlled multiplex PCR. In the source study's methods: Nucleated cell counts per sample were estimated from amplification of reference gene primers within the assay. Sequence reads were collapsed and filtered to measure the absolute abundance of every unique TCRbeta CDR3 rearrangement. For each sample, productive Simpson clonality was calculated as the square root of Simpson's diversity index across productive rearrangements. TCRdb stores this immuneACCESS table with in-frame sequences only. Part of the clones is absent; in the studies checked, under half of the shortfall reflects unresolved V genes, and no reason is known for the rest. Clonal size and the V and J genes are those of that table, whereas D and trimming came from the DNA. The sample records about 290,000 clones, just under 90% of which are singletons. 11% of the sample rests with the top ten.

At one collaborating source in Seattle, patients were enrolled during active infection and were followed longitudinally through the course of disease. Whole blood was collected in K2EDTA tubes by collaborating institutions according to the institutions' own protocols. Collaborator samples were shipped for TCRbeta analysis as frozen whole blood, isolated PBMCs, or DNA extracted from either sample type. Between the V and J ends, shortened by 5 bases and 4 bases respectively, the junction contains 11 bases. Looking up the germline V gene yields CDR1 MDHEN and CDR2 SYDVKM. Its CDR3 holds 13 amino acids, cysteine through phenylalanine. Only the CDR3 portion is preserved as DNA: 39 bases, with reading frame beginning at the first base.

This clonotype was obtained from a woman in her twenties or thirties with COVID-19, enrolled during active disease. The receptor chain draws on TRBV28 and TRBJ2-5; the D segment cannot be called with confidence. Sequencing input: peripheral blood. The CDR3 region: CASSPYKLETQYF. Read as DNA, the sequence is TGTGCCAGCAGTCCTTACAAGTTAGAGACCCAGTACTTC.